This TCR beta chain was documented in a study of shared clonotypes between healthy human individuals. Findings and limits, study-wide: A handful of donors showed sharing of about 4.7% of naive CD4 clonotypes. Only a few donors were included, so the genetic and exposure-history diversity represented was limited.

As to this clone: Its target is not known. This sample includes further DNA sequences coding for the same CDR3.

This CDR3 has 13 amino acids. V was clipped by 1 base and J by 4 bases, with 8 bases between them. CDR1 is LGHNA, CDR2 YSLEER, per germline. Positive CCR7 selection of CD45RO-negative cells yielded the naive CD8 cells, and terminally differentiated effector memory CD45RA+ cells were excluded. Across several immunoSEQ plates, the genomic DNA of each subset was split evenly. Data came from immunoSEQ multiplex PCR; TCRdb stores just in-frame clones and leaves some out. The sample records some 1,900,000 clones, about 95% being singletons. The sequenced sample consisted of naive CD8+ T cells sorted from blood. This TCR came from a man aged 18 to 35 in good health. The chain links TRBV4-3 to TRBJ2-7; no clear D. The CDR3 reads CASSQGAGYEQYF. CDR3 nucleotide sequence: TGCGCCAGCAGCCAAGGGGCCGGATACGAGCAGTACTTC.